Listed below are T cell receptor beta chains from one sample, sequenced in a study of control samples from healthy donors and cancer patients. Produced via immunoSEQ multiplex PCR; TCRdb's table is partial and in-frame only. Of about 160,000 clones listed, roughly 94% were seen once; the top ten hold approximately 14%. The sequenced material came from PBMCs. The receptors were gathered from a man in his 60s with colorectal cancer. Each CDR3 is given with its conserved first and last residue. D genes are given only for firm matches. Size values are once, few and many counts, or a class for expanded clones, and some rows have none.

TRBJ2-1 | TRBD1 | - | TRBV11-3 | TGTGCCAGCAGCTTAGGGCCCCGGACAGGGTTCGATGAGCAGTTCTTC | CASSLGPRTGFDEQFF
TRBJ2-5 | - | - | TRBV7-6 | TGTGCCAGCAGCTTAGCGGGACTCGGGCAAGAGACCCAGTACTTC | CASSLAGLGQETQYF
TRBJ1-5 | - | few | TRBV18 | TGTGCCAGCTCACCAAGGTCATCAGGGGATGGTCAGCCCCAGCATTTT | CASSPRSSGDGQPQHF
TRBJ2-3 | - | - | TRBV12-3/TRBV12-4 | TGTGCCAGCAACCGGGATAGCACAGATACGCAGTATTTT | CASNRDSTDTQYF
TRBJ1-1 | - | - | TRBV6-5 | TGTGCCAGCACCGCCGGAGGTTCGGGCACTGAAGCTTTCTTT | CASTAGGSGTEAFF
TRBJ2-7 | - | - | TRBV7-9 | TGTGCCAGCAGCTTAATCGTCGGGGAGCAGTACTTC | CASSLIVGEQYF
TRBJ1-3 | - | - | TRBV9 | TGTGCCAGCAGCGTAGCTTGGGCGGCAGTCTCTGGAAACACCATATATTTT | CASSVAWAAVSGNTIYF
TRBJ2-1 | TRBD1 | once | TRBV10-3 | TGTGCCATCACCGGACAGGGGGGCGACAATGAGCAGTTCTTC | CAITGQGGDNEQFF
TRBJ2-2 | TRBD1 | - | TRBV5-1 | TGCGCCAGCAGCAAGTTGGGACAGACGAACACCGGGGAGCTGTTTTTT | CASSKLGQTNTGELFF
TRBJ1-1 | - | - | TRBV6-2/TRBV6-3 | TGTGCCAGCAGTTACTCGCGGGCCGGGGGGAATAACACTGAAGCTTTCTTT | CASSYSRAGGNNTEAFF
TRBJ2-7 | TRBD1 | - | TRBV5-1 | TGCGCCAGCAGCTTAGGGCAGGGGGTCTCCTACGAGCAGTACTTC | CASSLGQGVSYEQYF
TRBJ1-6 | - | few | TRBV30 | TGTGCCTGGGAGAACAATAATTCACCCCTCCACTTT | CAWENNNSPLHF
TRBJ1-2 | TRBD1 | - | TRBV7-9 | TGTGCCTCGGGGACAGGGGAGGACTATGGCTACACCTTC | CASGTGEDYGYTF
TRBJ1-2 | - | - | TRBV12-3/TRBV12-4 | TGTGCCAGCAGTTTACCGGCCTACTATGGCTACACCTTC | CASSLPAYYGYTF
TRBJ2-5 | TRBD2 | once | TRBV4-2 | TGTGCCAGCAGCCAAATTGCCTCACTAGCGGGGAGACAGACCCAGTACTTC | CASSQIASLAGRQTQYF
TRBJ1-2 | TRBD1 | - | TRBV7-9 | TGTGCCAGCAGCTTCACAGGGGGAGTTAACTATGGCTACACCTTC | CASSFTGGVNYGYTF
TRBJ2-1 | TRBD1 | once | TRBV6-1 | TGTGCCAGCAGTGATTTTGGGACAGGGGGCCTCAATGAGCAGTTCTTC | CASSDFGTGGLNEQFF
TRBJ1-5 | - | - | TRBV5-1 | TGCGCCAGCAGGCAGGATCCCTCAAAGGCTCAGCCCCAGCATTTT | CASRQDPSKAQPQHF
TRBJ2-3 | - | - | TRBV5-4 | TGTGCCAGCAGCTTCCCAAGGGAAGGGACAGATACGCAGTATTTT | CASSFPREGTDTQYF
TRBJ1-1 | TRBD1 | - | TRBV19 | TGTGCCAGTAGTATCCTCGGACAGGGTCCTTCCACTGAAGCTTTCTTT | CASSILGQGPSTEAFF
TRBJ1-2 | - | - | TRBV6-2/TRBV6-3 | TGTGCCAGCAGTTCCTACGATAGGGCCTATGGCTACACCTTC | CASSSYDRAYGYTF
TRBJ1-6 | TRBD1 | - | TRBV28 | TGTGCCAGCAGTGCCGGACAGGGCTATAATTCACCCCTCCACTTT | CASSAGQGYNSPLHF
TRBJ1-6 | - | - | TRBV18 | TGTGCCAGCTCCCTCAGGGAAAGCTCCTATAATTCACCCCTCCACTTT | CASSLRESSYNSPLHF
TRBJ1-5 | TRBD1 | - | TRBV7-2 | TGTGCCAGCAGCTTCTCCGGGACAGGGGCCCATCAGCCCCAGCATTTT | CASSFSGTGAHQPQHF
TRBJ2-3 | - | - | TRBV14 | TGTGCCAGCAGCCAATACTATGGTTTCTCAGATACGCAGTATTTT | CASSQYYGFSDTQYF
TRBJ2-2 | - | - | TRBV12-3/TRBV12-4 | TGTGCCAGCAGTACAGGGAACACCGGGGAGCTGTTTTTT | CASSTGNTGELFF
TRBJ2-2 | - | - | TRBV10-2 | TGCGCCAGCAGTGCAATTGCCGGGGAGCTGTTTTTT | CASSAIAGELFF
TRBJ2-7 | - | - | TRBV7-9 | TGTGCCAGCAGCTTAAGTCAATCCTACGAGCAGTACTTC | CASSLSQSYEQYF
TRBJ1-1 | - | - | TRBV19 | TGTGCCAGTAGTATAGCGAGGCAGGCCAAGACGTTT | CASSIARQAKTF
TRBJ2-7 | TRBD1 | once | TRBV7-2 | TGTGCCAGCAGCAGCCTACAGGGGGCGGTCGAGCAGTACTTC | CASSSLQGAVEQYF
TRBJ1-4 | - | - | TRBV18 | TGTGCCAGCTCACCATCGGGACGGAGTGAAGCAACTAATGAAAAACTGTTTTTT | CASSPSGRSEATNEKLFF
TRBJ1-4 | - | - | TRBV20-1 | TGCAGTGCTAGTCCAGGGTCCCCTAATGAAAAACTGTTTTTT | CSASPGSPNEKLFF
TRBJ2-1 | TRBD1 | many | TRBV27 | TGTGCCAGCAGTCCCTCCGGGACAGGGGCCAACAATGAGCAGTTCTTC | CASSPSGTGANNEQFF
TRBJ2-1 | - | once | TRBV5-6 | TGTGCCAGCAGCCTGCCTTTAGGGGCCCGTCGCAATGAGCAGTTCTTC | CASSLPLGARRNEQFF
TRBJ2-3 | - | - | TRBV5-4 | TGTGCCAGCAGCTCGGGTGCCTTCGACACAGATACGCAGTATTTT | CASSSGAFDTDTQYF
TRBJ1-2 | - | once | TRBV19 | TGTGCCAGTAGTACCCGACTCTATGGCTACACCTTC | CASSTRLYGYTF
TRBJ1-2 | - | few | TRBV30 | TGTGCCTGGAGGAGAGGGCGGACAGATAACTATGGCTACACCTTC | CAWRRGRTDNYGYTF
TRBJ2-1 | - | - | TRBV2 | TGTGCCAGCAGTCCAGGCCTCGTTGGGTTCTTC | CASSPGLVGFF
TRBJ2-1 | TRBD1 | - | TRBV27 | TGTGCCAGCAGCAATTCAGACAGGGCCTACAATGAGCAGTTCTTC | CASSNSDRAYNEQFF
TRBJ1-5 | TRBD1 | - | TRBV2 | TGTGCCAGCAGCCTAGGGACAGAGAGTCAGCCCCAGCATTTT | CASSLGTESQPQHF
TRBJ2-5 | TRBD1 | - | TRBV6-5 | TGTGCCAGCAGTACAAGACAGGGACAAGAGACCCAGTACTTC | CASSTRQGQETQYF
TRBJ2-5 | - | - | TRBV2 | TGTGCCAGCAGTGAAGCTCTCCAGGCCCAGTACTTC | CASSEALQAQYF
TRBJ1-1 | TRBD1 | - | TRBV11-2 | TGTGCCAGCAGACAAAGACAGGGGTATACCTTTGGTAGAGTGAAGGCTTTCTTT | CASRQRQGYTFGRVKAFF
TRBJ1-1 | TRBD1 | - | TRBV29-1 | TGCAGCGCACAACCTCAGGGGGTTGAAGCTTTCTTT | CSAQPQGVEAFF
TRBJ2-1 | - | - | TRBV5-1 | TGCGCCAGCAGCACACGGACAGATACCTTAAATGAGCAGTTCTTC | CASSTRTDTLNEQFF
TRBJ1-3 | - | - | TRBV10-1 | TGCGCCAGCAGTGAGCCGGACTGCCTCTCTGGAAACACCATATATTTT | CASSEPDCLSGNTIYF
TRBJ1-1 | - | - | TRBV12-3/TRBV12-4 | TGTGCCAGCAGTTTAGGGAGGGCGACTGAAGCTTTCTTT | CASSLGRATEAFF
TRBJ2-5 | - | - | TRBV14 | TGTGCCAGCAGCCAAGACGGGTCGGAGACCCAGTACTTC | CASSQDGSETQYF
TRBJ1-1 | TRBD1 | - | TRBV24-1 | TGTGCCACCAGTGGGGGGACAGGGCGGACTGAAGCTTTCTTT | CATSGGTGRTEAFF
TRBJ2-1 | - | - | TRBV24-1 | TGTGCCACCAGTGATAGGGGAAGGGGACTCTACAATGAGCAGTTCTTC | CATSDRGRGLYNEQFF
TRBJ1-1 | - | - | TRBV13 | TGTGCTAGCAGCTTACGGACGGGGTCGGCGAACACTGAAGCTTTCTTT | CASSLRTGSANTEAFF
TRBJ2-5 | - | - | TRBV4-2 | TGTGCCAGCAGCCAGGGTGGGTGGGACTCCTTGGAGACCCAGTACTTC | CASSQGGWDSLETQYF